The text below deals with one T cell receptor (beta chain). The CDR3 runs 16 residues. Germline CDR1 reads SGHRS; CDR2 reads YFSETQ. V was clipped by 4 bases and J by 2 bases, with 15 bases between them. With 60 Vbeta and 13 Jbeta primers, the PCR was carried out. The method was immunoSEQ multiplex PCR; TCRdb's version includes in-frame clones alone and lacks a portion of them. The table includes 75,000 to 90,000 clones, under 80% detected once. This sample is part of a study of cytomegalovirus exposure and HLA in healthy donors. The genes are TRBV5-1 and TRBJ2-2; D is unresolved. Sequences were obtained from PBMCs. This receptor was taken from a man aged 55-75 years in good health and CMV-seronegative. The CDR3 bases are TGCGCCAGCAGCCCCCGGGTTGGCAGCAACACCGGGGAGCTGTTTTTT. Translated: CASSPRVGSNTGELFF.